Each of the 3 T cell receptor beta chains below was sequenced from the same sample in a study of cytomegalovirus exposure and HLA in healthy donors. The PCR contained 60 Vbeta and 13 Jbeta primers. Profiled with immunoSEQ multiplex PCR; TCRdb holds only in-frame clones, not every one. The table lists fewer than 250,000 clones, around 90% of them singletons. The material sequenced was PBMCs. These receptors came from a boy aged 2 to 9 in good health and CMV-seronegative.

This clone was seen a few times. Because the CDR3 is missing its conserved closing phenylalanine or tryptophan, this is likely a read error. Because the CDR3's place on the DNA is in doubt, the DNA is left out and the CDR3 is given as listed by TCRdb. This rearrangement joins TRBV6-4 to TRBJ1-3; the D call TRBD1 from the table was never checked on the DNA. Germline-derived CDR1 and CDR2 are MRHNA and SNTAGT. 11 amino acids form the CDR3, both terminal residues included. The CDR3: CASRSTRGRTV.

V usage is TRBV15 and J usage is TRBJ2-1, with 9 positions matching TRBD2. The CDR3 covers 16 residues. With V trimmed by 6 bases and J by 1 base, 7 bases remained unmatched. In germline, CDR1 is LNHNV, CDR2 YYDKDF (reference sequence). As DNA, the CDR3 is TGTGCCACCAGAACACAAGCGGGGGGATCCTACAATGAGCAGTTCTTC. Amino acid sequence: CATRTQAGGSYNEQFF.

CDR3 region: CSVGREGNIQYF. The DNA for the CDR3 is TGCAGCGTCGGGAGGGAGGGAAACATTCAGTACTTC. The rearrangement uses TRBV29-1 and TRBJ2-4, with 8 positions matching TRBD2. The ends lost 6 bases at V and 6 bases at J; junction bases unmatched: 4. This CDR3 contains 12 residues. CDR1 is SQVTM and CDR2 is ANQGSEA in the germline V gene.